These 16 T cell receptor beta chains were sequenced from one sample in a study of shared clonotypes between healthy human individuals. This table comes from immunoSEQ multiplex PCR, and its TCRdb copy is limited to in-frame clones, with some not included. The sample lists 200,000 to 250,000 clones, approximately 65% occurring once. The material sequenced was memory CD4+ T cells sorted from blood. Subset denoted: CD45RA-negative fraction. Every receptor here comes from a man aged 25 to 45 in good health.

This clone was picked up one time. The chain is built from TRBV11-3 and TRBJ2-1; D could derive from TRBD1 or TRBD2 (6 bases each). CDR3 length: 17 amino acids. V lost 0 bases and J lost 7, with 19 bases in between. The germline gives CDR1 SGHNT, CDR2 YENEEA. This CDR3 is CASSLDGGRAAGNEQFF. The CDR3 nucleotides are TGTGCCAGCAGCTTAGACGGGGGCAGGGCCGCAGGTAATGAGCAGTTCTTC.

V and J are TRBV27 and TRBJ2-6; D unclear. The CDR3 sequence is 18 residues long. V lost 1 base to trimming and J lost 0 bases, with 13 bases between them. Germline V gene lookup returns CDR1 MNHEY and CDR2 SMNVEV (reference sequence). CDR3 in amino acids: CASSLLFGPSSGANVLTF. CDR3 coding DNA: TGTGCCAGCAGTTTATTGTTTGGCCCTAGCTCTGGGGCCAACGTCCTGACTTTC.

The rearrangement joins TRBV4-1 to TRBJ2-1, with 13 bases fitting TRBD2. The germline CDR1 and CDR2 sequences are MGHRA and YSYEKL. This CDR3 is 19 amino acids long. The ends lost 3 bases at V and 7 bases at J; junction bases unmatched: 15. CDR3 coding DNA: TGCGCCAGCAGCCACCCTGTAATGGGGTCGACTAGCGGGAGGAATGAGCAGTTCTTC. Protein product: CASSHPVMGSTSGRNEQFF.

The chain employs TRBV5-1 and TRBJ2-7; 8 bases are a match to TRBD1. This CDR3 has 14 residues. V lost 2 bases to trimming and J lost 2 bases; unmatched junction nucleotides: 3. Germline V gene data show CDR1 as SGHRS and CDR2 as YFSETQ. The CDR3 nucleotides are TGCGCCAGCAGCTTAGGGACAGGAGCCTACGAGCAGTACTTC. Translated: CASSLGTGAYEQYF.

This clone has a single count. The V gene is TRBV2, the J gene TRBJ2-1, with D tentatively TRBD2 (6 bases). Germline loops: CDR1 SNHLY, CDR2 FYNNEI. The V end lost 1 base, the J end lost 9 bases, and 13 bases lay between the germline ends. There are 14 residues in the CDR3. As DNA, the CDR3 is TGTGCCAGCAGTGAAGATGGAGGGCGGCTTGAGCAGTTCTTC. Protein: CASSEDGGRLEQFF.

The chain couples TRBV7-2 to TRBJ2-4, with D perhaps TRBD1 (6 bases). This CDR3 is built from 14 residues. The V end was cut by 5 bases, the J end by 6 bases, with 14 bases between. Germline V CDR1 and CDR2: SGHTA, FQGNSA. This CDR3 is CASSLRGVVNIQYF. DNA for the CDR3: TGTGCCAGCAGCCTCAGGGGAGTTGTAAACATTCAGTACTTC.

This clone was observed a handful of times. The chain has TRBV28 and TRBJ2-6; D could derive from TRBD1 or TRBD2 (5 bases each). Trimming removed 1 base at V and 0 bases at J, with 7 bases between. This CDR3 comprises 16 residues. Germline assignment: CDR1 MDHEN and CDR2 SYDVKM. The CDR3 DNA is TGTGCCAGCAGTTTATCAGGGAGCTCTGGGGCCAACGTCCTGACTTTC. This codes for CASSLSGSSGANVLTF.

Here the CDR3 reads CASSSLGRSTDTQYF. The CDR3 DNA reads as TGTGCCAGCAGCTCGCTGGGGAGATCCACAGATACGCAGTATTTT. The chain uses TRBV11-3 and TRBJ2-3, with D tentatively TRBD2 (5 bases). This CDR3 comprises 15 residues. V was clipped by 4 bases and J by 2 bases, with 13 bases between them. Looked up from germline, CDR1 is SGHNT and CDR2 is YENEEA.

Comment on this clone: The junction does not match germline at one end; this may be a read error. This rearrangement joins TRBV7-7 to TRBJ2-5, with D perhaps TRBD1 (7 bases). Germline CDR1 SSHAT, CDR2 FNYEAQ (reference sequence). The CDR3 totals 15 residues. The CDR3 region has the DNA TGTGCTAGCAGCTTAGGAGGGACAGTCGGAGAGACCCAGTACTTC. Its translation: CASSLGGTVGETQYF.

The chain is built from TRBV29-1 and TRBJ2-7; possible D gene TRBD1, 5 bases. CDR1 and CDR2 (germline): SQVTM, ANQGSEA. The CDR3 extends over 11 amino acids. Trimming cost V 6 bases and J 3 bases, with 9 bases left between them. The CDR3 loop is CSVSQDYEQYF. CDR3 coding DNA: TGCAGCGTATCACAGGACTACGAGCAGTACTTC.

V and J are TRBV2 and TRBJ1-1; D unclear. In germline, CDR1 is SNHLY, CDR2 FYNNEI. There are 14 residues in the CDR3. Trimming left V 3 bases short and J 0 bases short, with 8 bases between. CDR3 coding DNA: TGTGCCAGCAGTGATTCACACATGAACACTGAAGCTTTCTTT. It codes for CASSDSHMNTEAFF.

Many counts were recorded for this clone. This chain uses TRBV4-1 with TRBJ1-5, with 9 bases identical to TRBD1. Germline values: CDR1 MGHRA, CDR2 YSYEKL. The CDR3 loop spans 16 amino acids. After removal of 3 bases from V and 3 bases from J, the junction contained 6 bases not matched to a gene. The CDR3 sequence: CASSQPGQGPNQPQHF. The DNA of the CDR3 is TGCGCCAGCAGCCAGCCGGGACAGGGCCCCAATCAGCCCCAGCATTTT.

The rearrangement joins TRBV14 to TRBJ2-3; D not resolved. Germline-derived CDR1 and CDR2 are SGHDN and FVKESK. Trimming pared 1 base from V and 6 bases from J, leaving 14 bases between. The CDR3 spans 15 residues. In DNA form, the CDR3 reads TGTGCCAGCAGCCAAGTTCCAGCTCTCAGGGATACGCAGTATTTT. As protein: CASSQVPALRDTQYF.

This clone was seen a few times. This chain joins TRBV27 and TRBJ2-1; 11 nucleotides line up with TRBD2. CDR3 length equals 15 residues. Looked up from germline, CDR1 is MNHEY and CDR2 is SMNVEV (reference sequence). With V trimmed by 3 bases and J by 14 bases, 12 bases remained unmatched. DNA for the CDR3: TGTGCCAGCAGTTTCGTAGCGGGAGGGATGGAAGGGGAGTTCTTC. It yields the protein CASSFVAGGMEGEFF.

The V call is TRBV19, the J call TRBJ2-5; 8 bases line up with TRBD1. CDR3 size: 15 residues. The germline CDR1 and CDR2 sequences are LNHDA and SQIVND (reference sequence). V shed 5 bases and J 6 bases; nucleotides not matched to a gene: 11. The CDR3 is CASSAQDRAAQTQYF. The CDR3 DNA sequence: TGTGCCAGTAGTGCTCAGGACAGGGCGGCGCAGACCCAGTACTTC. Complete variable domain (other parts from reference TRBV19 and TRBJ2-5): DGGITQSPKYLFRKEGQNVTLSCEQNLNHDAMYWYRQDPGQGLRLIYYSQIVNDFQKGDIAEGYSVSREKKESFPLTVTSAQKNPTAFYLCASSAQDRAAQTQYFGPGTRLLVL.

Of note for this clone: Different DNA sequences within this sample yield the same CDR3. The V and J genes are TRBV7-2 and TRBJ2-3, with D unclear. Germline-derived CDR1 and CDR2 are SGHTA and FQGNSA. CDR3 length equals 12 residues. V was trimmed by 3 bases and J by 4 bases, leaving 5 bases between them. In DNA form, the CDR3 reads TGTGCCAGCAGCTTTTGGGCAGATACGCAGTATTTT. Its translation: CASSFWADTQYF.